This record looks at one T cell receptor beta chain sequence and its context. The antigen is not known. This specimen belongs to a study of beta chain features in type 1 diabetes. Study summary: Over all samples combined, 107,917,701 sorted cells were examined. Study-level findings and limits: Naive, central memory and Treg TCRB repertoires appeared more alike in patients than in healthy donors.

TCRB transcripts that were expressed got sequenced, as all of the isolated RNA had been reverse transcribed. The protocol was immunoSEQ multiplex PCR, while the TCRdb copy is restricted to in-frame clones and leaves out a portion. The data contain more than 85,000 clones, roughly 43% of them singletons. V lost 5 bases and J 6 bases, leaving 15 bases between the germline ends. Germline V gives CDR1 GTSNPN, CDR2 SVGIG (reference sequence). The CDR3 loop spans 13 amino acids. Every participating donor gave one draw, a heparinised blood sample averaging roughly 100 mL. A sort by CD45RO/CCR7/CD25/CD127/CD95/CD27 yielded CD4+ naive, central memory, regulatory and stem cell-like memory cells.

The gene calls are TRBV30 and TRBJ2-3; D is possibly TRBD1 (5 bases). The sequenced sample consisted of stem cell memory CD4+ T cells from blood. The TCR was taken from a woman aged 18-35 years in good health. The CDR3 reads CAWDSGVRDTQYF. CDR3 sequence (DNA): TGTGCCTGGGACAGTGGGGTTAGGGATACGCAGTATTTT. Together with reference TRBV30 and TRBJ2-3, the CDR3 gives the full variable domain: SQTIHQWPATLVQPVGSPLSLECTVEGTSNPNLYWYRQAAGRGLQLLFYSVGIGQISSEVPQNLSASRPQDRQFILSSKKLLLSDSGFYLCAWDSGVRDTQYFGPGTRLTVL.